Listed below are T cell receptor beta chains from one sample, sequenced in a study of blood T cell repertoires in COVID-19. The repertoire was sequenced with immunoSEQ multiplex PCR; TCRdb's copy has only in-frame clones and lacks some. The sample records 200,000 to 250,000 clones, around 80% being singletons. The specimen was peripheral blood. The receptors derive from a woman in her 40s with acute or convalescent COVID-19. The conserved cysteine and the conserved F or W are not part of the CDR3 here.

>TRBV30
AWSVGGGGMTQY
>TRBV21-1
ASSPRGTLFYEQY
>TRBV7-6
ASSLAQGAEDTEAF
>TRBV6-6
ASRRTSGSMDEQF
>TRBV6-6
ASSGSEVEQF
>TRBV6-5
ASSYSESSGNTIY
>TRBV6-5
AATFSTDTQY
>TRBV19
ASSIERLANTGELF
>TRBV4-3
ASSQDRAGGANVLT
>TRBV10-1
ASFHEPGQPRAGYGCT
>TRBV3-1/TRBV3-2
ASSQVGVASEAF
>TRBV6-5
ASSPGTGTFKAF
>TRBV2
ASKLLAGGLTDTQY
>TRBV11-1
ASSLAVLAGGGNEQF
>TRBV24-1
ATSDTGTTYEQY
>TRBV7-3
ASSSARGGRTGELF
>TRBV29-1
SGRDISAGGIYEQY
>TRBV2
ASSHSGANVLT
>TRBV7-8
ASSVPGTSYNEQF
>TRBV14
ASSQDTQGAAGYT
>TRBV10-3
AIRPKEAALNTEAF
>TRBV5-1
ASSLDPSTDTQY
>TRBV2
ASSESSREVTGELF
>TRBV10-1
ASSESTGQFTDTQY
>TRBV30
AWSERGGTLNQPQH
>TRBV5-1
ASRNSGSSYEQY
>TRBV19
ASSIDRRGSSAYNEQF
>TRBV24-1
ATSDLSGVAF
>TRBV18
ASSRTGNIGEQF
>TRBV3-1/TRBV3-2
ASSHERAGAKFNSPLH
>TRBV4-3
ASSQTTEGGQY
>TRBV5-5
ASSRETGGYGYT
>TRBV24-1
ATSGQPLGGNTGELF
>TRBV5-1
ASSLPLAGYTDTQY
>TRBV12-3/TRBV12-4
ASALEQGLGQF
>TRBV27
ASSPYLLPGLEGAGELF
>TRBV4-1
ASSQGSGSLEQY
>TRBV30
AWSVLETDTQY
>TRBV10-2
ASSTPHRTGRYYGYT
>TRBV6-2/TRBV6-3
ASSYPQSSYEQY
>TRBV7-9
ASSLARGDTQY
>TRBV6-5
ASSYSSGDTGELF
>TRBV29-1
SVVNTGGYT
>TRBV27
ASSLIWPAQGGYT
>TRBV9
ASSVATGWGGTDTQY
>TRBV5-6
ASSLRAGGPSDTQY
>TRBV5-1
ASSQIVPGGAETQY
>TRBV7-2
ASTLRDTQY